This T cell receptor (beta chain) was profiled in a study of blood T cell repertoires in COVID-19. This clone was seen a single time. V was shortened by 6 bases and J by 2 bases, with 12 bases between the two germline ends. The CDR3 covers 14 residues. Looked up from germline, CDR1 is MNHEY and CDR2 is SVGEGT. Assay used: immunoSEQ multiplex PCR; TCRdb lists only in-frame clones, some missing. The sample holds more than 200,000 clones, 86% seen once. The clonotype originates from a man aged 25-40 years with active or convalescent COVID-19. The rearrangement uses TRBV6-2 or TRBV6-3 and TRBJ2-3, with unresolved D. The specimen sequenced was peripheral blood. CDR3 coding DNA: TGTGCCAGCAGCCTTTTACGGGTCACAGATACGCAGTATTTT. It yields the protein CASSLLRVTDTQYF.